The 9 T cell receptor beta chains presented below share a single source sample, sequenced in a study of blood T cell repertoires in COVID-19. The assay was immunoSEQ multiplex PCR, and TCRdb's table has in-frame clones only and misses some. The table has 130,000 or so clones, roughly four fifths seen once. Material for sequencing was PBMCs or T cells enriched from blood (not recorded which). The receptors here all came from a man aged 35-49 years with acute COVID-19.

This clone showed up just a few times. This chain links TRBV25-1 with TRBJ1-6, with 8 bases that match TRBD1. CDR3 length equals 15 residues. The germline V gene has CDR1 MGHDK and CDR2 SYGVNS. V lost 2 bases and J lost 10; bases outside the gene matches: 7. The DNA of the CDR3 is TGTGCCAGCAGTGAAGTGGCAGGGGGCCGGTCACCCCTCCACTTT. It is translated as CASSEVAGGRSPLHF.

The chain links TRBV5-1 to TRBJ2-4; no reliable D call. In germline, CDR1 is SGHRS, CDR2 YFSETQ. V was trimmed by 5 bases and J by 6 bases, leaving 6 bases between them. This CDR3 is 11 amino acids long. CDR3 coding DNA: TGCGCCAGCAGTCCGGGAAACATTCAGTACTTC. This translates into CASSPGNIQYF.

The rearrangement uses TRBV19 and TRBJ1-4; 7 positions match TRBD1. The CDR3 has 13 residues. CDR1 LNHDA and CDR2 SQIVND come from the germline V gene (reference sequence). J was trimmed by 8 bases and V by 9 bases; bases with no gene match: 9. CDR3 loop: CASLDRVVEKLFF. The CDR3 nucleotides read TGTGCCAGCCTCGACAGGGTAGTCGAAAAACTGTTTTTT.

This clone was seen only once. The chain is built from TRBV6-2 or TRBV6-3 and TRBJ2-3, with 9 bases identical to TRBD2. Germline V gene sequence: CDR1 MNHEY, CDR2 SVGEGT. CDR3 length: 16 residues. With 2 bases clipped from V and 6 bases from J, the junction kept 9 bases outside the gene matches. For the CDR3, the DNA is TGTGCCAGCAGTTACCGGTCGGGACTAGCAGGGGATACGCAGTATTTT. This gives the protein CASSYRSGLAGDTQYF.

The genes are TRBV5-1 and TRBJ1-2, with 7 positions matching TRBD1. Per germline, CDR1 SGHRS and CDR2 YFSETQ. Germline trimming cut 4 bases from V and 1 base from J; bases unmatched to any gene: 4. CDR3 size: 14 residues. The DNA for the CDR3 is TGCGCCAGCAGCAGCACAGGGGTTAACTATGGCTACACCTTC. It is translated as CASSSTGVNYGYTF.

The chain has TRBV3-1 (or the pseudogene TRBV3-2) and TRBJ2-4; perhaps TRBD1 as D (6 bases). From germline, CDR1 is LGHDT and CDR2 YNNKEL (reference sequence). V lost 0 bases and J 0 bases, leaving 12 bases between the germline ends. The CDR3 sequence is 17 residues long. CDR3 in amino acids: CASSQERAGEAKNIQYF. In nucleotides, the CDR3 is TGTGCCAGCAGCCAAGAACGGGCAGGGGAAGCCAAAAACATTCAGTACTTC.

The chain uses TRBV6-5 and TRBJ2-7; D possibly corresponds to TRBD2 (6 bases). V lost 5 bases to trimming and J lost 2 bases, with 16 bases between them. CDR3 length: 15 amino acids. In germline, CDR1 is MNHEY, CDR2 SVGAGI. The CDR3 loop reads CASSTQRGSPYEQYF. The CDR3 DNA follows: TGTGCCAGCAGTACCCAACGGGGGAGCCCCTACGAGCAGTACTTC.

J is TRBJ1-1 and V is TRBV29-1; 9 bases map to TRBD1. CDR1 and CDR2 from the germline V gene are SQVTM and ANQGSEA. Unmatched junction bases numbered 2, after V lost 5 bases and J lost 4 bases. The CDR3 has 12 amino acids. The CDR3 is CSVPQGATEAFF. In DNA form, the CDR3 reads TGCAGCGTTCCACAGGGGGCCACTGAAGCTTTCTTT.

V is TRBV12-3 or TRBV12-4 and J is TRBJ1-2; tentative D call: TRBD1 (5 bases). This CDR3 has 13 residues. V lost 5 bases and J lost 8, with 15 bases in between. CDR3 amino acids: CASSPLPGRGYTF. The CDR3 nucleotides are TGTGCCAGCAGTCCCCTGCCAGGGAGGGGCTACACCTTC.